This TCR beta chain was captured by sequencing in a study of T cells after yellow fever vaccination. The study, taken as a whole, reports: A limited proportion of clonotypes was detected within both the CD4 and CD8 compartments. A weaker secondary response peaked on day 5, the primary on day 15. Among primary-vaccination clones, most reappeared after the booster, at 96% for CD4 and 85% to 90% for CD8.

CDR3 length: 14 residues. From germline, CDR1 is KGHSH and CDR2 LQKENI. V was cut by 3 bases and J by 3 bases, with 8 bases left in between. As TCR cDNA was made by 5'RACE template switching, a universal primer site and UMIs were added. From the 5' RACE reads, TCRdb called clonotypes with MiXCR, one entry per CDR3 protein. The sample lists 450,000 to 550,000 distinct CDR3 sequences, under 25% occurring once. With respect to this clonotype: The antigen is not known.

The clonotype comes from a man aged 25-40 years who received the YFV17D yellow fever vaccine. The gene calls are TRBV18 and TRBJ2-2; no clear D. The material sequenced was PBMCs, taken 15 days after the yellow fever booster vaccination. The CDR3 spells CASSPLEYTGELFF. As DNA, the CDR3 is TGTGCCAGCTCACCGCTGGAGTACACCGGGGAGCTGTTTTTT.